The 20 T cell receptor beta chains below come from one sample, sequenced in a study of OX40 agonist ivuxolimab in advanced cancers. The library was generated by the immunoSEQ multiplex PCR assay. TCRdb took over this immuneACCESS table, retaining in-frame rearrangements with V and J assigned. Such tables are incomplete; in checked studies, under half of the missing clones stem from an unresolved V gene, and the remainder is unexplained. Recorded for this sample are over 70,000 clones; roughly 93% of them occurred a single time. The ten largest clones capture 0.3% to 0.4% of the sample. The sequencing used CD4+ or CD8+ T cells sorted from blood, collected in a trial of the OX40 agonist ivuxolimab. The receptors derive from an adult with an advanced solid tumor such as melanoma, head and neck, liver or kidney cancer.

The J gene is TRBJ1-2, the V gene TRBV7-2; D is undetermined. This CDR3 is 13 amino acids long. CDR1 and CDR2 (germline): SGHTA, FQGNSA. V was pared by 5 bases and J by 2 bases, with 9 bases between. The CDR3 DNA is TGTGCCAGCAGCACAACGGGAAACTATGGCTACACCTTC. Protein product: CASSTTGNYGYTF.

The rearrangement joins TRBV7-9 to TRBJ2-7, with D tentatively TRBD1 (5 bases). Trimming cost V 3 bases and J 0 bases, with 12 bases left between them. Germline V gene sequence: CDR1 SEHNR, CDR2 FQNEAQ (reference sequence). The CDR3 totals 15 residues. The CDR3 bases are TGTGCCAGCAGCTTCACGGGCAGGGACTCCTACGAGCAGTACTTC. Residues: CASSFTGRDSYEQYF.

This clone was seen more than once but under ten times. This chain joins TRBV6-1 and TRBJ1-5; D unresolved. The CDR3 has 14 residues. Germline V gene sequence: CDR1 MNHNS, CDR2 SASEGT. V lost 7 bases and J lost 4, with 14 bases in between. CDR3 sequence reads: CASTASGVNQPQHF. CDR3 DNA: TGTGCCAGCACCGCTAGCGGGGTTAATCAGCCCCAGCATTTT.

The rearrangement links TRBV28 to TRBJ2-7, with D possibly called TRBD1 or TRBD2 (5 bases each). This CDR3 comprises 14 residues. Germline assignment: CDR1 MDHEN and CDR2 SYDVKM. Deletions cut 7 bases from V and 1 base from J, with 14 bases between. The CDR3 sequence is CASTGPTGSYEQYF. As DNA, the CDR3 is TGTGCCAGCACGGGGCCCACAGGATCCTACGAGCAGTACTTC.

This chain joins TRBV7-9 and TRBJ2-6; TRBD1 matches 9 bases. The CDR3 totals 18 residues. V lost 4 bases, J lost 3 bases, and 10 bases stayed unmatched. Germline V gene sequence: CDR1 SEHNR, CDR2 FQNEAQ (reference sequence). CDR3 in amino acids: CASSSAAGTGFGANVLTF. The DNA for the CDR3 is TGTGCCAGCAGCTCTGCCGCCGGGACAGGGTTTGGGGCCAACGTCCTGACTTTC.

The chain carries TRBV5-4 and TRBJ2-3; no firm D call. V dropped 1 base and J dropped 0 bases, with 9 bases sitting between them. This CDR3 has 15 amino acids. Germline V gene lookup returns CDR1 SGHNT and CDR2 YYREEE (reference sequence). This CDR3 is CASSLTVSSTDTQYF. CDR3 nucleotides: TGTGCCAGCAGCTTGACAGTTTCTAGCACAGATACGCAGTATTTT.

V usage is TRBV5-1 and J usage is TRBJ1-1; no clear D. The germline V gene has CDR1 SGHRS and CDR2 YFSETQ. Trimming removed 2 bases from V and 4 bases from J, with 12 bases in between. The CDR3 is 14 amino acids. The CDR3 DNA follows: TGCGCCAGCAGCTTCGGCGGGCAAGGCACTGAAGCTTTCTTT. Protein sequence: CASSFGGQGTEAFF. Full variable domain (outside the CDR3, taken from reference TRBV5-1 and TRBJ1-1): KAGVTQTPRYLIKTRGQQVTLSCSPISGHRSVSWYQQTPGQGLQFLFEYFSETQRNKGNFPGRFSGRQFSNSRSEMNVSTLELGDSALYLCASSFGGQGTEAFFGQGTRLTVV.

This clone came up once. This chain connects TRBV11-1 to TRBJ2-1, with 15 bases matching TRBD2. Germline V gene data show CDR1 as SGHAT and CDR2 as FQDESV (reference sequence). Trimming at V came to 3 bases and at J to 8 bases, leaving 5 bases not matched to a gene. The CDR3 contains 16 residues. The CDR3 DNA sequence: TGTGCCAGCAGCTTTGGACTAGCGGGAGGGCTTCATGAGCAGTTCTTC. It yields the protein CASSFGLAGGLHEQFF.

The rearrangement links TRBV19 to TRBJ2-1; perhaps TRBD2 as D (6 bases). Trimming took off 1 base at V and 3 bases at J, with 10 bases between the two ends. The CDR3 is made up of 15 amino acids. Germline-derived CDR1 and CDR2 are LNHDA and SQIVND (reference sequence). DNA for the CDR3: TGTGCCAGTAGTATAGGAGGTAGCGGCTACAATGAGCAGTTCTTC. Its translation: CASSIGGSGYNEQFF.

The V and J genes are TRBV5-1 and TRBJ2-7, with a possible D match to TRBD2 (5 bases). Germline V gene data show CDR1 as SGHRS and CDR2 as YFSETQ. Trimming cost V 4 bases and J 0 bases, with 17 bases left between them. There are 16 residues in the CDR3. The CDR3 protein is CASSTRSAESSYEQYF. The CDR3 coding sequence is TGCGCCAGCAGCACGAGGTCAGCGGAGAGCTCCTACGAGCAGTACTTC.

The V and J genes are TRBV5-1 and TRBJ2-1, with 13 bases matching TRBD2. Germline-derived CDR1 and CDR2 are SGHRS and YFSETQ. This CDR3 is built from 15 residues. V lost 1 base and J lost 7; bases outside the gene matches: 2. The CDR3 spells CASSLRGLAGNEQFF. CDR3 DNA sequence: TGCGCCAGCAGCTTGCGGGGACTAGCGGGGAATGAGCAGTTCTTC.

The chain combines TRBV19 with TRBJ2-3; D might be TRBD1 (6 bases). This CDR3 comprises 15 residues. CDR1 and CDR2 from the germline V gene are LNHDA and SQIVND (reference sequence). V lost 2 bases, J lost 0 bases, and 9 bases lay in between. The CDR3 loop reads CASSIQGKSTDTQYF. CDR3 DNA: TGTGCCAGTAGTATACAGGGGAAAAGCACAGATACGCAGTATTTT.

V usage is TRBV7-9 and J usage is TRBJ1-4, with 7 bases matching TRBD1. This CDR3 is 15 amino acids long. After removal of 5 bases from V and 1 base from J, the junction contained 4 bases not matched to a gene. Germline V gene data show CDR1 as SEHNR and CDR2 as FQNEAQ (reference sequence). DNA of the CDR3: TGTGCCAGCAGCGGAGGGACAGAAACTAATGAAAAACTGTTTTTT. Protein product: CASSGGTETNEKLFF.

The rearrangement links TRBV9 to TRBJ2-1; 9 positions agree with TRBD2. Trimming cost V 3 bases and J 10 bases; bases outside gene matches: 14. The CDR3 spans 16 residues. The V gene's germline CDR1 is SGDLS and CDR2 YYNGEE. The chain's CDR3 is CASSASPPAGGREQFF. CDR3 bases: TGTGCCAGCAGCGCCTCCCCTCCAGCGGGAGGTCGAGAGCAGTTCTTC. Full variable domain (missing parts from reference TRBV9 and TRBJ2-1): DSGVTQTPKHLITATGQRVTLRCSPRSGDLSVYWYQQSLDQGLQFLIQYYNGEERAKGNILERFSAQQFPDLHSELNLSSLELGDSALYFCASSASPPAGGREQFFGPGTRLTVL.

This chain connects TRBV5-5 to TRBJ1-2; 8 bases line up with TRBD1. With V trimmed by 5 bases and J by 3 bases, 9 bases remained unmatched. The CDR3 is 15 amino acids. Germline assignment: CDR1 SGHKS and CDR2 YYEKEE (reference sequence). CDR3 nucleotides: TGTGCCAGCAGGAAACAGGGGGGACCGTACTATGGCTACACCTTC. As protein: CASRKQGGPYYGYTF.

This CDR3 is CASSENQGTSNYGYTF. CDR3 coding DNA: TGTGCCAGCAGTGAAAACCAGGGGACTTCTAACTATGGCTACACCTTC. The rearrangement joins TRBV6-1 to TRBJ1-2, with D perhaps matching TRBD1 (6 bases). This CDR3 is 16 amino acids long. Trimming took off 2 bases at V and 0 bases at J, with 13 bases between the two ends. The germline V gene has CDR1 MNHNS and CDR2 SASEGT.

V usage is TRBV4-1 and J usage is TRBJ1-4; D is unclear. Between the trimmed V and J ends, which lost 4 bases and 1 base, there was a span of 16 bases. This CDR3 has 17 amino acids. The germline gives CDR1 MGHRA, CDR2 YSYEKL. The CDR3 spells CASSLSNSGRTNEKLFF. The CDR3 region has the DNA TGCGCCAGCAGCCTTAGTAACAGCGGGAGAACTAATGAAAAACTGTTTTTT.

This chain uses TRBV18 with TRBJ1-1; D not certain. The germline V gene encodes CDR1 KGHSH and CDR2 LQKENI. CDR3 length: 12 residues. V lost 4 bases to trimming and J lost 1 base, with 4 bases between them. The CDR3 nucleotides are TGTGCCAGCTCACTCAAGAACACTGAAGCTTTCTTT. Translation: CASSLKNTEAFF.

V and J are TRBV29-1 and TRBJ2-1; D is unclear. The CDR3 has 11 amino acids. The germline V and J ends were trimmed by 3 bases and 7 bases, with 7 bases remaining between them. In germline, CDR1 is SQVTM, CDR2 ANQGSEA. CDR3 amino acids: CSVEPMNEQFF. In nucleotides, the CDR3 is TGCAGCGTTGAGCCAATGAATGAGCAGTTCTTC.

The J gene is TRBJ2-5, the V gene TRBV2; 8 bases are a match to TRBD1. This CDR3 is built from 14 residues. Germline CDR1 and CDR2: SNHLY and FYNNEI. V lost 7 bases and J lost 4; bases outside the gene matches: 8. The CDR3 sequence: CASNRQGIGETQYF. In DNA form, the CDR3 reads TGTGCCAGCAATCGACAGGGGATAGGAGAGACCCAGTACTTC.